This entry features one T cell receptor (beta chain) sequence. Antigen: not known. The PCR employed 60 Vbeta primers together with 13 Jbeta primers. Only in-frame clones appear in the TCRdb table, and some are missing; sequencing was by immunoSEQ multiplex PCR. The table shows some 150,000 clones, with 76% occurring only once. This sample stems from a study of cytomegalovirus exposure and HLA in healthy donors. Study outcomes and limitations: Three chains tied to CMV proved CMV antigen-specific in vitro. The investigators catalogued under 200 TCR beta chains as cytomegalovirus-associated. Association of a missense DCLRE1C variant with TCR beta V- and J-gene trimming was reported in a later analysis.

There are 13 residues in the CDR3. The ends were cut back, 2 bases at V and 1 base at J, with 5 bases in the middle. Germline CDR1 reads PRHDT; CDR2 reads FYEKMQ (reference sequence). The chain joins TRBV13 to TRBJ1-1; weak D call: TRBD1 (5 bases). The sequence derives from a female donor in good health and CMV-seropositive. Sequences were obtained from PBMCs. CDR3 DNA sequence: TGTGCCAGCAGCTTAAGGGGGAACACTGAAGCTTTCTTT. Its protein product is CASSLRGNTEAFF.